Below, 16 T cell receptor beta chains from the same sample are listed, as sequenced in a study of blood T cell repertoires in COVID-19. Assay: immunoSEQ multiplex PCR; the TCRdb copy retains only in-frame clones and omits some. Among a few hundred thousand clones listed, over 75% were seen once. Material for sequencing was PBMCs or T cells enriched from blood (not recorded which). The receptors were gathered from a man younger than 45 who had recovered from COVID-19.

This clone came up a few times. The gene calls are TRBV5-8 and TRBJ2-7, with TRBD1 as a possible D gene (6 bases). V gave up 4 bases and J gave up 6 bases, with 11 bases separating them. Germline CDR1 SGHTS, CDR2 YDEGEE. The CDR3 totals 12 residues. CDR3 loop: CASSRDIGEQYF. The CDR3, as DNA: TGTGCCAGCAGCCGGGACATCGGCGAGCAGTACTTC.

The genes are TRBV5-5 and TRBJ1-4; 7 bases fit TRBD1. Germline trimming cut 3 bases from V and 11 bases from J; bases unmatched to any gene: 10. The germline V gene encodes CDR1 SGHKS and CDR2 YYEKEE (reference sequence). The CDR3 is 14 residues long. In DNA form, the CDR3 reads TGTGCCAGCAGCTCGACAGGGCTCCGTGACAAACTGTTTTTT. Amino acid sequence: CASSSTGLRDKLFF. The whole variable domain, remainder taken from reference TRBV5-5 and TRBJ1-4, is DAGVTQSPTHLIKTRGQQVTLRCSPISGHKSVSWYQQVLGQGPQFIFQYYEKEERGRGNFPDRFSARQFPNYSSELNVNALLLGDSALYLCASSSTGLRDKLFFGSGTQLSVL.

V is TRBV5-1 and J is TRBJ2-7; 7 nucleotides agree with TRBD2. Germline CDR1 is SGHRS and CDR2 is YFSETQ. The CDR3 has 13 amino acids. V lost 5 bases to trimming and J lost 6 bases; unmatched junction nucleotides: 8. The CDR3 DNA reads TGCGCCAGCAGTGAGGGACTAAGTCGCGAGCAGTACTTC. This encodes CASSEGLSREQYF.

The chain employs TRBV6-2 or TRBV6-3 and TRBJ1-1; TRBD1 is a possible D gene (6 bases). Germline V gene lookup returns CDR1 MNHEY and CDR2 SVGEGT. V gave up 5 bases and J gave up 4 bases, with 11 bases separating them. CDR3 size: 13 residues. The CDR3 loop is CASSRTGTTEAFF. The CDR3 region has the DNA TGTGCCAGCAGTCGAACAGGGACCACTGAAGCTTTCTTT.

The chain recombines TRBV12-3 or TRBV12-4 with TRBJ1-5; D is unclear. This CDR3 has 12 residues. V shed 4 bases and J shed 2 bases, with 3 bases lying between them. In DNA, the CDR3 is TGTGCCAGCAGTTCTGGCAATCAGCCCCAGCATTTT. Residues: CASSSGNQPQHF.

V and J are TRBV3-1 (or the pseudogene TRBV3-2) and TRBJ1-1; 7 positions agree with TRBD1. Germline V gene sequence: CDR1 LGHDT, CDR2 YNNKEL (reference sequence). V lost 3 bases, J lost 0 bases, and 4 bases stayed unmatched. The CDR3 spans 15 residues. This CDR3 is CASSQTTGMNTEAFF. CDR3 bases: TGTGCCAGCAGCCAGACGACAGGGATGAACACTGAAGCTTTCTTT.

The genes are TRBV5-8 and TRBJ2-3; TRBD2 matches 14 bases. CDR3 size: 19 residues. The J segment lost 0 bases and the V segment lost 1 base, leaving 7 bases of the junction unmatched. Per germline, CDR1 SGHTS and CDR2 YDEGEE. The CDR3 loop is CASSLPWGLAGVSTDTQYF. The CDR3, as DNA: TGTGCCAGCAGCTTGCCGTGGGGACTAGCGGGAGTTAGCACAGATACGCAGTATTTT.

V gene TRBV5-1 combines with J gene TRBJ2-5, with TRBD1 matching 10 bases. V dropped 0 bases and J dropped 4; count of bases not matched to a gene: 3. Germline CDR1 and CDR2: SGHRS and YFSETQ. CDR3 length: 15 residues. CDR3 sequence (DNA): TGCGCCAGCAGCTTGGACGGGACAGGGGTAGAGACCCAGTACTTC. Translation: CASSLDGTGVETQYF.

The chain has TRBV30 and TRBJ2-3, with 10 nucleotides matching TRBD1. Looked up from germline, CDR1 is GTSNPN and CDR2 is SVGIG (reference sequence). The CDR3 runs to 14 residues. Trimming at V came to 8 bases and at J to 1 base, leaving 6 bases not matched to a gene. The CDR3 region has the DNA TGTGCCCAGGAGGGGACAGGGGGCACAGATACGCAGTATTTT. As protein: CAQEGTGGTDTQYF.

This chain joins TRBV11-2 and TRBJ1-2; 8 bases fit TRBD1. This CDR3 is 13 amino acids long. Germline V gene data show CDR1 as SGHAT and CDR2 as FQNNGV. V gave up 5 bases and J gave up 8 bases; unmatched junction bases: 7. The CDR3 nucleotides are TGTGCCAGCAGCCTGGACAGGGTTAACGGCTACACCTTC. Its translation: CASSLDRVNGYTF.

The chain is built from TRBV7-8 and TRBJ2-3; 11 positions agree with TRBD2. The CDR3 consists of 16 residues. The germline V gene encodes CDR1 SGHVS and CDR2 FQNEAQ. Germline trimming cut 5 bases from V and 2 bases from J; bases unmatched to any gene: 6. The CDR3 nucleotides are TGTGCCAGCAGCCGAGGACTAGCGGGTCTCACAGATACGCAGTATTTT. This sequence encodes CASSRGLAGLTDTQYF.

J is TRBJ2-2 and V is TRBV7-9, with TRBD1 as a possible D gene (5 bases). From germline, CDR1 is SEHNR and CDR2 FQNEAQ (reference sequence). Trimming pared 5 bases from V and 0 bases from J, leaving 19 bases between. The CDR3 consists of 18 residues. The CDR3 spells CASSPGLGQHANTGELFF. The CDR3 region has the DNA TGTGCCAGCAGCCCGGGTCTAGGACAACACGCGAACACCGGGGAGCTGTTTTTT.

The chain links TRBV4-2 to TRBJ2-2; 8 nucleotides match TRBD1. Germline CDR1 is LGHNA and CDR2 is YNFKEQ. This CDR3 contains 15 residues. The ends lost 1 base at V and 8 bases at J; junction bases unmatched: 6. The CDR3 spells CASSQGTGSSGELFF. The CDR3, as DNA: TGTGCCAGCAGCCAAGGGACAGGGAGCTCTGGGGAGCTGTTTTTT.

This rearrangement joins TRBV5-1 to TRBJ1-2, with TRBD1 matching over 9 bases. The CDR3 covers 14 residues. Germline CDR1 reads SGHRS; CDR2 reads YFSETQ. J was trimmed by 4 bases and V by 3 bases; bases with no gene match: 4. The CDR3 loop is CASSWDRDIYGYTF. The CDR3 DNA reads as TGCGCCAGCAGCTGGGACAGGGACATCTATGGCTACACCTTC.

The chain employs TRBV28 and TRBJ1-5; 7 bases are a match to TRBD1. The length of the CDR3 is 13 residues. Germline trimming cut 6 bases from V and 6 bases from J; bases unmatched to any gene: 5. Germline-derived CDR1 and CDR2 are MDHEN and SYDVKM. CDR3 coding DNA: TGTGCCAGCAGGACAGGGACCTCTCAGCCCCAGCATTTT. Amino acids: CASRTGTSQPQHF.

The rearrangement uses TRBV7-9 and TRBJ2-3; 11 bases match TRBD1. Germline V gene data show CDR1 as SEHNR and CDR2 as FQNEAQ (reference sequence). Trimming removed 5 bases from V and 14 bases from J; junction bases left unmatched: 6. The CDR3 extends over 12 amino acids. The CDR3 region has the DNA TGTGCCAGCAGCCAGGGACAGGGGGTACCGTATTTT. It specifies CASSQGQGVPYF.